The 7 T cell receptor beta chains given below trace back to one sample, sequenced in a study of blood T cell repertoires in COVID-19. The data were produced by immunoSEQ multiplex PCR, yet TCRdb's version contains in-frame clones alone and is incomplete. The table lists 250,000 to 300,000 clones, approximately 87% of them singletons. The sequencing sample was made of peripheral blood. Receptors originate from a woman aged 30 to 39 with COVID-19, enrolled during active disease.

The rearrangement uses TRBV18 and TRBJ2-2; 7 bases line up with TRBD1. V lost 4 bases to trimming and J lost 2 bases; unmatched junction nucleotides: 7. Germline assignment: CDR1 KGHSH and CDR2 LQKENI. The CDR3 covers 16 residues. CDR3 amino acids: CASSRGPGGNTGELFF. In nucleotides, the CDR3 is TGTGCCAGCTCACGGGGACCAGGGGGTAACACCGGGGAGCTGTTTTTT. The whole variable domain, filled in from reference TRBV18 and TRBJ2-2, reads NAGVMQNPRHLVRRRGQEARLRCSPMKGHSHVYWYRQLPEEGLKFMVYLQKENIIDESGMPKERFSAEFPKEGPSILRIQQVVRGDSAAYFCASSRGPGGNTGELFFGEGSRLTVL.

The V call is TRBV6-1, the J call TRBJ2-7, with a tentative D call TRBD1 (5 bases). Per the germline V gene, CDR1 is MNHNS and CDR2 is SASEGT. V lost 1 base, J lost 0 bases, and 10 bases lay in between. The CDR3 sequence is 15 residues long. CDR3 coding DNA: TGTGCCAGCAGTGAAGGGTTAGACAGCTCCTACGAGCAGTACTTC. Translation: CASSEGLDSSYEQYF.

Concerning this clone itself: Germline and junction disagree at one end, which may indicate a read error. J is TRBJ1-2 and V is TRBV6-2 or TRBV6-3; possible D gene TRBD1, 5 bases. This CDR3 has 12 amino acids. The germline V gene has CDR1 MNHEY and CDR2 SVGEGT. The CDR3 loop reads CASSPRQAGGAF. The CDR3 coding sequence is TGTGCCAGCAGTCCCAGGCAGGCTGGGGGGGCCTTC.

This clone is a singleton in its sample. V gene TRBV10-3 combines with J gene TRBJ2-5; D perhaps matches TRBD1 (5 bases). Germline values: CDR1 ENHRY, CDR2 SYGVKD. CDR3 length: 17 residues. V was shortened by 2 bases and J by 4 bases, with 20 bases between the two germline ends. CDR3 residues: CAISERCRGRFLETQYF. CDR3 DNA: TGTGCCATCAGTGAGCGTTGTAGGGGTAGGTTTCTAGAGACCCAGTACTTC.

The V call is TRBV2, the J call TRBJ1-2, with D possibly being TRBD1 (5 bases). The CDR3 totals 13 residues. Per the germline V gene, CDR1 is SNHLY and CDR2 is FYNNEI. The V end was cut by 6 bases, the J end by 5 bases, with 13 bases between. CDR3 protein: CASRENSGYGYTF. In DNA form, the CDR3 reads TGTGCCAGCAGAGAAAACTCAGGGTATGGCTACACCTTC.

The rearrangement uses TRBV19 and TRBJ2-7; 8 bases match TRBD1. CDR1 is LNHDA and CDR2 is SQIVND in the germline V gene (reference sequence). V lost 1 base and J lost 2; bases outside the gene matches: 4. This CDR3 has 15 residues. The CDR3 here is CASSIGTGRPYEQYF. The CDR3 DNA reads as TGTGCCAGTAGTATAGGGACAGGGAGACCCTACGAGCAGTACTTC.

In this sample, this clone turned up a few times. The rearrangement uses TRBV6-2 or TRBV6-3 and TRBJ1-6; TRBD1 aligns across 8 bases. The CDR3 totals 15 residues. Germline values: CDR1 MNHEY, CDR2 SVGEGT. The V segment lost 6 bases and the J segment 5 bases; nucleotides outside the gene matches: 6. The CDR3 coding sequence is TGTGCCAGCAGCCAGGGACAGGTGGATAATTCACCCCTCCACTTT. Translated, it gives CASSQGQVDNSPLHF.